This is a list of T cell receptor beta chains from one sample in a study of T cells in Graves' hyperthyroidism and ophthalmopathy. TCRdb passed the multiplex PCR reads through MiXCR, listing each CDR3 protein once. The profile covers nearly 750,000 distinct CDR3 sequences, with 35% appearing a single time and less than 40% taken by the ten largest. The sample consisted of blood. Receptors originate from a woman in her 40s with Graves' hyperthyroidism. CDR3s include the opening cysteine and the closing phenylalanine or tryptophan. Fields, in order: D gene, J gene, V gene, clone size, CDR3 length, CDR3 DNA, CDR3 protein. A D gene is named only where the DNA matches it firmly. Rows give clone size only sometimes, using once, few, many, or a class for an expanded clone.

D: TRBD1
J: TRBJ1-3
V: TRBV7-2
size: few
length: 16
DNA: TGTGCCAGCAGCTCTCAAGGACAGGCGGGTGGAAACACCATATATTTT
CDR3: CASSSQGQAGGNTIYF

D: .
J: TRBJ2-5
V: TRBV7-8
size: once
length: 12
DNA: TGTGCCAGCGGCTGGGAAAACAGGGATCGGTACTTC
CDR3: CASGWENRDRYF

D: TRBD1
J: TRBJ1-4
V: TRBV2
size: many
length: 16
DNA: TGTGCCAGCAGTTCTTACCCAGGGGGCAGCGGCGAAAAACTGTTTTTT
CDR3: CASSSYPGGSGEKLFF

D: .
J: TRBJ1-6
V: TRBV7-2
size: .
length: 13
DNA: TGTGCCAGCAGCTTAGGAACGACCGGGCTCCTCCACTTT
CDR3: CASSLGTTGLLHF

D: .
J: TRBJ2-7
V: TRBV7-2
size: .
length: 15
DNA: TGTGCCAGCAGCGCAACGACTTCTAGCTCCTACGAGCAGTACTTC
CDR3: CASSATTSSSYEQYF

D: .
J: TRBJ2-7
V: TRBV10-3
size: many
length: 12
DNA: TGTGCCAGCGAAGGGACCTCCTACGAGCAGTACTTC
CDR3: CASEGTSYEQYF

D: TRBD1
J: TRBJ2-7
V: TRBV7-8
size: .
length: 15
DNA: TGTGCCAGCAGCTCTGACAGGGGGGAAGGCTACGAGCAGTACTTC
CDR3: CASSSDRGEGYEQYF

D: TRBD1
J: TRBJ1-1
V: TRBV10-2
size: .
length: 15
DNA: TGCGCCAGCAGTATCGGACAGGGGCCGAGCACTGAAGCTTTCTTT
CDR3: CASSIGQGPSTEAFF

D: .
J: TRBJ2-5
V: TRBV6-5
size: .
length: 15
DNA: TGTGCCAGCAGGCTAGGGGCGGGGGCCGGGGAGACCCAGTACTTC
CDR3: CASRLGAGAGETQYF

D: .
J: TRBJ2-6
V: TRBV7-9
size: .
length: 18
DNA: TGTGCCAGCAGCTCACTAGACGTGGGCTACTCTGGGGCCAACGTCCTGACTTTC
CDR3: CASSSLDVGYSGANVLTF

D: .
J: TRBJ2-7
V: TRBV6-1
size: .
length: 13
DNA: TGTGCCGGCCCAGTAGCGGTCGCCTACGAGCAGTACTTC
CDR3: CAGPVAVAYEQYF

D: .
J: TRBJ1-1
V: TRBV15
size: .
length: 13
DNA: TGTGCCACCAGCAGAGACAGGACCACTGAAGCTTTCTTT
CDR3: CATSRDRTTEAFF

D: .
J: TRBJ1-2
V: TRBV20-1
size: few
length: 16
DNA: TGCAGTGCTAGAGATGCCCGACAGGCGTCTAACTATGGCTACACCTTC
CDR3: CSARDARQASNYGYTF

D: TRBD1
J: TRBJ1-1
V: TRBV4-3
size: few
length: 16
DNA: TGCGCCAGCAGCCCAATCAGGGGGCTCAAGGGAACTGAAGCTTTCTTT
CDR3: CASSPIRGLKGTEAFF

D: .
J: TRBJ2-7
V: TRBV7-9
size: many
length: 14
DNA: TGTGCCAGCAGCACTTCCCTTGTAGTCGGTGAGCAGTACTTC
CDR3: CASSTSLVVGEQYF

D: .
J: TRBJ2-5
V: TRBV10-3
size: .
length: 13
DNA: TGTGCCATCAGTGAGTCTAGTAAAGAGACCCAGTACTTC
CDR3: CAISESSKETQYF

D: .
J: TRBJ2-7
V: TRBV7-9
size: .
length: 10
DNA: TGTGCCAGCAGCCCCCGGGGGCAGTACTTC
CDR3: CASSPRGQYF

D: .
J: TRBJ2-7
V: TRBV28
size: .
length: 12
DNA: TGTGCCAGCAGTAGGCAGAGCCACGAGCAGTACTTC
CDR3: CASSRQSHEQYF

D: TRBD1
J: TRBJ2-3
V: TRBV7-2
size: .
length: 15
DNA: TGTGCCAGCAGTTTAGGGGCAGGACAGGCGGGTACGCAGTATTTT
CDR3: CASSLGAGQAGTQYF

D: TRBD1
J: TRBJ1-2
V: TRBV15
size: .
length: 13
DNA: TGTGCCACCAGCAGTAAGGGACAGCTGACCTACACCTTC
CDR3: CATSSKGQLTYTF

D: .
J: TRBJ1-6
V: TRBV25-1
size: .
length: 15
DNA: TGTGCCAGCTCACCTCTAGGGTCCGATAATTCACCCCTCCACTTT
CDR3: CASSPLGSDNSPLHF

D: .
J: TRBJ1-6
V: TRBV9
size: many
length: 15
DNA: TGTGCCAGCAGCGTGACGACAGAGTATAATTCACCCCTCCACTTT
CDR3: CASSVTTEYNSPLHF

D: .
J: TRBJ2-5
V: TRBV29-1
size: few
length: 12
DNA: TGCAGCGCACGATTAATTCAAGAGACCCAGTACTTC
CDR3: CSARLIQETQYF

D: .
J: TRBJ2-7
V: TRBV20-1
size: .
length: 14
DNA: TGCAGTGCCGAGGGGCGGGGAGCGTCGGACGAGCAGTACTTC
CDR3: CSAEGRGASDEQYF